These T cell receptor beta chains were read from a single sample in a study of blood T cell repertoires in COVID-19. Repertoires were generated with immunoSEQ multiplex PCR, while TCRdb's copy carries only in-frame clones and drops some. Here the sample spans 78,000 or so clones, over 80% being singletons. The specimen was peripheral blood. The source is a woman aged 50 to 60 with acute or convalescent COVID-19. The CDR3 runs from the conserved cysteine through the conserved F or W. Each record gives: clone size, V gene, J gene, D gene, CDR3 protein, CDR3 DNA. D genes are given only for firm matches. The size field is filled for only some rows; it gives once, few, many or a size class.

clone size: .
V gene: TRBV29-1
J gene: TRBJ2-1
D gene: TRBD2
CDR3 protein: CSAPGLAGNEQFF
CDR3 DNA: TGCAGCGCCCCGGGACTAGCGGGAAATGAGCAGTTCTTC

clone size: .
V gene: TRBV4-1
J gene: TRBJ2-5
D gene: .
CDR3 protein: CASSQGVGEQETQYF
CDR3 DNA: TGCGCCAGCAGCCAAGGGGTCGGGGAACAAGAGACCCAGTACTTC

clone size: .
V gene: TRBV9
J gene: TRBJ2-7
D gene: .
CDR3 protein: CASSGGAGTDSYEQYF
CDR3 DNA: TGTGCCAGCAGCGGGGGTGCGGGGACTGATAGTTACGAGCAGTACTTC

clone size: .
V gene: TRBV24-1
J gene: TRBJ2-2
D gene: TRBD1
CDR3 protein: CATSDSDRGIYTGELFF
CDR3 DNA: TGTGCCACCAGTGACTCCGACAGGGGTATATACACCGGGGAGCTGTTTTTT

clone size: .
V gene: TRBV3-1/TRBV3-2
J gene: TRBJ1-1
D gene: .
CDR3 protein: CASSQPGRDTEAFF
CDR3 DNA: TGTGCCAGCAGCCAACCTGGGAGGGACACTGAAGCTTTCTTT

clone size: once
V gene: TRBV28
J gene: TRBJ2-6
D gene: .
CDR3 protein: CASSFMRGGGTNVLTF
CDR3 DNA: TGTGCCAGCAGTTTTATGAGGGGGGGTGGAACCAACGTCCTGACTTTC

clone size: .
V gene: TRBV2
J gene: TRBJ2-3
D gene: .
CDR3 protein: CASSEVKQGSTDTQYF
CDR3 DNA: TGTGCCAGCAGTGAAGTAAAACAGGGAAGCACAGATACGCAGTATTTT

clone size: .
V gene: TRBV27
J gene: TRBJ1-5
D gene: .
CDR3 protein: CASCSQGTLSNQPQHF
CDR3 DNA: TGTGCCAGCTGTTCTCAGGGCACTCTTAGCAATCAGCCCCAGCATTTT

clone size: once
V gene: TRBV19
J gene: TRBJ1-1
D gene: .
CDR3 protein: CASSIVSGGAEAFF
CDR3 DNA: TGTGCCAGTAGTATAGTTAGCGGGGGCGCAGAAGCTTTCTTT

clone size: .
V gene: TRBV5-1
J gene: TRBJ1-2
D gene: .
CDR3 protein: CASSLAGGDYGYTF
CDR3 DNA: TGCGCCAGCAGCTTGGCCGGCGGGGACTATGGCTACACCTTC

clone size: once
V gene: TRBV3-1/TRBV3-2
J gene: TRBJ1-1
D gene: .
CDR3 protein: CASSSHQGSTEAFF
CDR3 DNA: TGTGCCAGCAGCTCGCACCAGGGGTCCACTGAAGCTTTCTTT

clone size: once
V gene: TRBV6-5
J gene: TRBJ2-2
D gene: .
CDR3 protein: CASNLPGELFF
CDR3 DNA: TGTGCCAGCAACCTACCCGGGGAGCTGTTTTTT

clone size: few
V gene: TRBV6-1
J gene: TRBJ2-7
D gene: .
CDR3 protein: CASSEAAGFGSEQYF
CDR3 DNA: TGTGCCAGCAGTGAAGCGGCAGGGTTCGGCTCCGAGCAGTACTTC

clone size: .
V gene: TRBV7-2
J gene: TRBJ1-2
D gene: .
CDR3 protein: CASSPRGLSDGYTF
CDR3 DNA: TGTGCCAGCAGCCCGAGAGGACTGTCAGATGGCTACACCTTC

clone size: .
V gene: TRBV30
J gene: TRBJ1-2
D gene: TRBD1
CDR3 protein: CAWSAETGGPYGYTF
CDR3 DNA: TGTGCCTGGAGTGCCGAGACAGGGGGCCCCTATGGCTACACCTTC

clone size: .
V gene: TRBV18
J gene: TRBJ1-1
D gene: .
CDR3 protein: CASSQQDRNTEAFF
CDR3 DNA: TGTGCCAGCTCACAACAGGACAGGAACACTGAAGCTTTCTTT

clone size: .
V gene: TRBV29-1
J gene: TRBJ1-1
D gene: .
CDR3 protein: CSVDRWNRGTEAFF
CDR3 DNA: TGCAGCGTTGATAGGTGGAACCGGGGAACTGAAGCTTTCTTT

clone size: .
V gene: TRBV7-2
J gene: TRBJ1-2
D gene: .
CDR3 protein: CASSLGTGAGYTF
CDR3 DNA: TGTGCCAGCAGCTTAGGTACTGGGGCGGGCTACACCTTC

clone size: .
V gene: TRBV6-5
J gene: TRBJ2-7
D gene: .
CDR3 protein: CASSPSTLIYEQYF
CDR3 DNA: TGTGCCAGCAGTCCCTCGACACTGATCTACGAGCAGTACTTC

clone size: .
V gene: TRBV30
J gene: TRBJ2-1
D gene: TRBD2
CDR3 protein: CAWSRGGNEQFF
CDR3 DNA: TGTGCCTGGAGCCGGGGGGGCAATGAGCAGTTCTTC

clone size: .
V gene: TRBV6-5
J gene: TRBJ2-7
D gene: TRBD1
CDR3 protein: CASSYRTGRGYEQYF
CDR3 DNA: TGTGCCAGCAGTTACCGGACAGGAAGAGGCTACGAGCAGTACTTC

clone size: .
V gene: TRBV11-3
J gene: TRBJ2-3
D gene: TRBD1
CDR3 protein: CASSLGGTGGRADTQYF
CDR3 DNA: TGTGCCAGCAGCTTAGGAGGGACAGGGGGTCGAGCAGATACGCAGTATTTT

clone size: .
V gene: TRBV28
J gene: TRBJ1-1
D gene: .
CDR3 protein: CASSLFQRDTEAFF
CDR3 DNA: TGTGCCAGCAGTTTATTTCAGAGGGACACTGAAGCTTTCTTT

clone size: once
V gene: TRBV5-1
J gene: TRBJ1-4
D gene: TRBD1
CDR3 protein: CASSIGTENEKLFF
CDR3 DNA: TGCGCCAGCAGCATTGGGACAGAAAATGAAAAACTGTTTTTT

clone size: .
V gene: TRBV27
J gene: TRBJ2-1
D gene: .
CDR3 protein: CASTPAGHYPPNEQFF
CDR3 DNA: TGTGCCAGCACCCCGGCGGGTCACTACCCCCCCAATGAGCAGTTCTTC

clone size: .
V gene: TRBV27
J gene: TRBJ2-2
D gene: TRBD2
CDR3 protein: CASSHGTSGAYTGELFF
CDR3 DNA: TGTGCCAGCAGTCATGGGACTAGCGGGGCCTACACCGGGGAGCTGTTTTTT

clone size: .
V gene: TRBV6-5
J gene: TRBJ1-2
D gene: .
CDR3 protein: CASETTGGLTYYTF
CDR3 DNA: TGTGCCAGCGAAACCACGGGTGGCTTAACCTACTACACCTTC

clone size: .
V gene: TRBV15
J gene: TRBJ2-7
D gene: .
CDR3 protein: CATSRDPVTAYEQYF
CDR3 DNA: TGTGCCACCAGCAGAGATCCCGTGACAGCCTACGAGCAGTACTTC

clone size: .
V gene: TRBV27
J gene: TRBJ1-2
D gene: TRBD1
CDR3 protein: CASSVRQGPAYGYTF
CDR3 DNA: TGTGCCAGCAGTGTAAGACAGGGGCCAGCTTATGGCTACACCTTC

clone size: .
V gene: TRBV4-1
J gene: TRBJ2-3
D gene: TRBD1
CDR3 protein: CASSQTWTGPQRTQYF
CDR3 DNA: TGCGCCAGCAGCCAAACGTGGACAGGACCCCAACGTACGCAGTATTTT

clone size: .
V gene: TRBV9
J gene: TRBJ1-1
D gene: .
CDR3 protein: CASSVAGDSGTEAFF
CDR3 DNA: TGTGCCAGCAGCGTAGCCGGGGACTCCGGGACTGAAGCTTTCTTT

clone size: .
V gene: TRBV24-1
J gene: TRBJ2-1
D gene: .
CDR3 protein: CATSDPTGSSYNEQFF
CDR3 DNA: TGTGCCACCAGTGACCCGACGGGAAGCTCCTACAATGAGCAGTTCTTC

clone size: .
V gene: TRBV5-5
J gene: TRBJ1-1
D gene: .
CDR3 protein: CASSSGGAENTEAFF
CDR3 DNA: TGTGCCAGCAGCTCTGGGGGGGCTGAGAACACTGAAGCTTTCTTT

clone size: .
V gene: TRBV27
J gene: TRBJ1-1
D gene: .
CDR3 protein: CASSASSSTNTEAFF
CDR3 DNA: TGTGCCAGCAGTGCATCCAGTTCCACCAACACTGAAGCTTTCTTT

clone size: .
V gene: TRBV28
J gene: TRBJ2-1
D gene: TRBD2
CDR3 protein: CASSSPGLAGEQFF
CDR3 DNA: TGTGCCAGCAGTTCGCCGGGACTAGCGGGGGAGCAGTTCTTC

clone size: .
V gene: TRBV10-3
J gene: TRBJ1-5
D gene: .
CDR3 protein: CAISEHGNQPQHF
CDR3 DNA: TGTGCCATCTCGGAGCATGGCAATCAGCCCCAGCATTTT

clone size: .
V gene: TRBV10-1
J gene: TRBJ2-2
D gene: TRBD1
CDR3 protein: CASTGGITGELFF
CDR3 DNA: TGCGCCAGTACAGGGGGCATTACCGGGGAGCTGTTTTTT